The 5 T cell receptor beta chains below all came from one sample that was sequenced in a study of cytomegalovirus exposure and HLA in healthy donors. In the PCR, 60 Vbeta and 13 Jbeta primers were used. Assay used: immunoSEQ multiplex PCR; TCRdb lists only in-frame clones, some missing. This sample yields 85,000 to 120,000 clones, of which about 71% are seen a single time; roughly 0.79% belongs to the top ten. Sequencing was performed on PBMCs. Receptors originate from a boy between 10 and 17 years old in good health and CMV-seronegative.

The chain employs TRBV2 and TRBJ2-1, with TRBD2 as a possible D gene (6 bases). Germline V gene sequence: CDR1 SNHLY, CDR2 FYNNEI. The CDR3 has 17 residues. V was cut by 6 bases and J by 2 bases, with 20 bases left in between. The CDR3 DNA reads TGTGCCAGCAGGGAGAAGGGACTGCCAGCTACCTACAATGAGCAGTTCTTC. Translating it yields CASREKGLPATYNEQFF. The full variable domain, rest sourced from reference TRBV2 and TRBJ2-1, is EPEVTQTPSHQVTQMGQEVILRCVPISNHLYFYWYRQILGQKVEFLVSFYNNEISEKSEIFDDQFSVERPDGSNFTLKIRSTKLEDSAMYFCASREKGLPATYNEQFFGPGTRLTVL.

This clone was detected only a few times. V usage is TRBV9 and J usage is TRBJ1-2; D is undetermined. V lost 0 bases and J lost 7, with 13 bases in between. Germline assignment: CDR1 SGDLS and CDR2 YYNGEE. CDR3 length equals 14 residues. DNA for the CDR3: TGTGCCAGCAGCGTAGAACAGAAACTTGGTGGCTACACCTTC. This translates into CASSVEQKLGGYTF.

The chain links TRBV5-1 to TRBJ2-7; D might be TRBD2 (5 bases). The CDR3 is 14 residues long. Trimming removed 4 bases at V and 9 bases at J, with 20 bases between. In germline, CDR1 is SGHRS, CDR2 YFSETQ. This CDR3 reads CASSPMPTVEVQYF. The CDR3 DNA follows: TGCGCCAGCAGCCCTATGCCGACGGTGGAGGTGCAGTACTTC.

The V call is TRBV5-4, the J call TRBJ1-2, with D perhaps TRBD1 (6 bases). Germline values: CDR1 SGHNT, CDR2 YYREEE (reference sequence). The V end was cut by 4 bases, the J end by 6 bases, with 19 bases between. The CDR3 is 15 residues long. DNA of the CDR3: TGTGCCAGCAGCACCCCGCGACAGGAGCTCCATGGCTACACCTTC. The encoded protein is CASSTPRQELHGYTF.

This chain joins TRBV5-1 and TRBJ1-1; a weak D match, TRBD1 (5 bases). The germline CDR1 and CDR2 sequences are SGHRS and YFSETQ. V was cut by 1 base and J by 1 base, with 8 bases left in between. The CDR3 has 14 residues. CDR3 coding DNA: TGCGCCAGCAGCTTGTTCGGGGGGAACACTGAAGCTTTCTTT. Protein sequence: CASSLFGGNTEAFF.